This T cell receptor (beta chain) was obtained from a study of blood T cell repertoires in COVID-19. Study-wide background: The analysed material was cDNA or gDNA that came from T cells, B-cell-depleted T cells, or PBMCs.

Original processing methods: Amplifying reference gene primers gave estimates of nucleated cell counts. Using immunoSEQ multiplex PCR, the repertoire was profiled, and TCRdb retains in-frame clones only, with some absent. Clone size and the V and J calls come from that table; the DNA yielded D and trimming. The sample includes around 40,000 clones, around 90% seen only once; the top ten take roughly 21%. This clone was counted between two and nine times. V lost 3 bases, J lost 5 bases, and 7 bases stayed unmatched. The CDR3 runs 14 residues. Germline V gene data show CDR1 as MNHEY and CDR2 as SMNVEV (reference sequence).

The sample was peripheral blood. The rearrangement links TRBV27 to TRBJ2-7; 7 positions match TRBD2. The clonotype originates from a man aged 45 to 65 with active COVID-19. In DNA form, the CDR3 reads TGTGCCAGCAGTTTGGGCGGGAGTTCCAACGAGCAGTACTTC. It is translated as CASSLGGSSNEQYF.